Presented here are 21 T cell receptor beta chains from one specimen sequenced in a study of T-cell reconstitution after alpha-beta-depleted transplantation in children. Library preparation (for TCRbeta) was performed with unique molecular identifiers. From the PCR reads, TCRdb called clonotypes with MiXCR, one entry per CDR3 protein. The table lists under 750,000 distinct CDR3 sequences, more than 20% of them singletons. The sample in question was PBMCs, mostly from graft donor cells, obtained 360 days after TCRalphabeta/CD19-depleted stem cell transplant. The receptors shown here come from a boy in the first two years of life who had a stem cell transplant for acute myeloid leukemia, so the T cells may come from the graft donor.

This clonotype was picked up a small number of times. The V gene is TRBV24-1, the J gene TRBJ1-4; 11 bases are shared with TRBD1. CDR1 is KGHDR and CDR2 is SFDVKD in the germline V gene. CDR3 length: 15 residues. The V and J ends lost 5 bases and 8 bases, in that order; junction bases with no gene match: 6. Here the CDR3 reads CATSAGTGGREKLFF. In DNA, the CDR3 is TGTGCCACCAGTGCCGGGACAGGGGGAAGAGAAAAACTGTTTTTT.

V usage is TRBV20-1 and J usage is TRBJ2-1, with D possibly being TRBD2 (7 bases). Germline V gene sequence: CDR1 DFQATT, CDR2 SNEGSKA (reference sequence). V was pared by 1 base and J by 0 bases, with 19 bases between. The CDR3 totals 18 residues. DNA of the CDR3: TGCAGTGCTAGAGGGGGTAGGGGGGGACCGACCTCCTACAATGAGCAGTTCTTC. Its protein product is CSARGGRGGPTSYNEQFF.

Remarks on this clonotype: A much larger clone differs by one base, so this may be a read error. The chain recombines TRBV12-3 or TRBV12-4 with TRBJ2-7; a possible D gene is TRBD1 (5 bases). With 6 bases removed from V and 3 bases from J, the gap between germline ends came to 18 bases. This CDR3 is built from 15 residues. As DNA, the CDR3 is TGTGCCAGCAGCCCCGGCAGGGTTCCAATCTACGAGCAGTACTTC. It encodes CASSPGRVPIYEQYF.

This clonotype was counted ten times or more. This chain links TRBV5-1 with TRBJ2-5; 8 bases line up with TRBD2. V was pared by 3 bases and J by 1 base, with 5 bases of the junction left unmatched. This CDR3 region has 15 residues. Germline V gene data show CDR1 as SGHRS and CDR2 as YFSETQ. CDR3 sequence: CASSSRGAFQETQYF. CDR3 DNA sequence: TGCGCCAGCAGCTCGCGGGGGGCCTTCCAAGAGACCCAGTACTTC. The whole variable domain, remainder taken from reference TRBV5-1 and TRBJ2-5, is KAGVTQTPRYLIKTRGQQVTLSCSPISGHRSVSWYQQTPGQGLQFLFEYFSETQRNKGNFPGRFSGRQFSNSRSEMNVSTLELGDSALYLCASSSRGAFQETQYFGPGTRLLVL.

The table lists this clonotype with many counts. The chain uses TRBV29-1 and TRBJ2-5; D might be TRBD1 (6 bases). V shed 2 bases and J shed 3 bases, with 13 bases lying between them. The CDR3 consists of 14 residues. Germline CDR1 SQVTM, CDR2 ANQGSEA. CDR3 nucleotide sequence: TGCAGCGTTGAATTGGGGGCTGGAAAAGAGACCCAGTACTTC. Translating gives CSVELGAGKETQYF.

This clonotype has a handful of counts. The gene calls are TRBV7-9 and TRBJ2-3; tentatively, D is TRBD1 (5 bases). From germline, CDR1 is SEHNR and CDR2 FQNEAQ (reference sequence). V gave up 5 bases and J gave up 4 bases, with 16 bases separating them. This CDR3 has 15 residues. The CDR3 nucleotides read TGTGCCAGCAGCCCACCCCAGGGTTTAGCAGATACGCAGTATTTT. Residues: CASSPPQGLADTQYF.

The chain links TRBV11-3 to TRBJ2-2; 10 bases match TRBD2. CDR3 length equals 16 residues. Germline V gene sequence: CDR1 SGHNT, CDR2 YENEEA. The junction had 4 bases not matched to a gene; V was cut back by 3 bases and J by 3 bases. The CDR3 nucleotides read TGTGCCAGCAGCTTTCTCCTAGCGGGAGACACCGGGGAGCTGTTTTTT. The encoded protein is CASSFLLAGDTGELFF.

This clonotype showed up just a few times. The chain links TRBV20-1 to TRBJ1-5, with D hard to call. CDR1 and CDR2 (germline): DFQATT, SNEGSKA (reference sequence). There are 15 residues in the CDR3. Trimming left V 3 bases short and J 1 base short, with 13 bases between. DNA for the CDR3: TGCAGTGCTAGGAGAGGTGGGGTAAGCAATCAGCCCCAGCATTTT. Protein: CSARRGGVSNQPQHF.

This clonotype was counted only a few times. This chain links TRBV7-2 with TRBJ2-5; 7 positions agree with TRBD2. Per germline, CDR1 SGHTA and CDR2 FQGNSA. The trim removed 2 bases at V and 5 bases at J, leaving 11 bases unmatched. CDR3 size: 16 residues. The CDR3 DNA reads TGTGCCAGCAGCTTATCCCGTGGGGGGGTATCTGAGACCCAGTACTTC. This translates into CASSLSRGGVSETQYF.

The chain couples TRBV10-3 to TRBJ2-3; 8 positions match TRBD2. CDR3 length equals 18 residues. The J segment lost 2 bases and the V segment lost 2 bases, leaving 12 bases of the junction unmatched. Looked up from germline, CDR1 is ENHRY and CDR2 is SYGVKD. CDR3 DNA sequence: TGTGCCATCAGTGAGCCCCTTCCGGGGGGGGTTCTCACAGATACGCAGTATTTT. Translating it yields CAISEPLPGGVLTDTQYF.

V is TRBV25-1 and J is TRBJ2-7; perhaps TRBD1 as D (5 bases). In germline, CDR1 is MGHDK, CDR2 SYGVNS. V gave up 8 bases and J gave up 3 bases, with 8 bases separating them. This CDR3 region has 11 residues. CDR3 residues: CASPDSYEQYV. The CDR3 nucleotides are TGTGCCAGCCCAGACAGCTACGAGCAGTACGTC.

V is TRBV14 and J is TRBJ2-3; 7 bases align to TRBD2. Per the germline V gene, CDR1 is SGHDN and CDR2 is FVKESK. The J segment lost 6 bases and the V segment lost 4 bases, leaving 13 bases of the junction unmatched. The CDR3 length is 16 residues. The CDR3 is CASSLQTGGAFDTQYF. The CDR3 DNA is TGTGCCAGCAGCCTACAAACGGGGGGTGCATTTGATACGCAGTATTTT. The full variable domain, in which reference TRBV14 and TRBJ2-3 provide the parts outside the CDR3, is EAGVTQFPSHSVIEKGQTVTLRCDPISGHDNLYWYRRVMGKEIKFLLHFVKESKQDESGMPNNRFLAERTGGTYSTLKVQPAELEDSGVYFCASSLQTGGAFDTQYFGPGTRLTVL.

CDR3 region: CASSSRSTVNTEAFF. The DNA of the CDR3 is TGTGCCAGCAGCTCAAGGTCGACAGTGAACACTGAAGCTTTCTTT. The chain employs TRBV25-1 and TRBJ1-1, with a possible D match to TRBD1 (5 bases). The CDR3 runs 15 residues. Per the germline V gene, CDR1 is MGHDK and CDR2 is SYGVNS. Trimming shortened V by 6 bases and J by 0 bases, and 14 bases separated the two germline ends.

The chain is built from TRBV7-2 and TRBJ2-7; D not resolved. V shed 2 bases and J shed 3 bases, with 5 bases lying between them. Looked up from germline, CDR1 is SGHTA and CDR2 is FQGNSA. The CDR3 has 12 amino acids. The CDR3: CASSLSLYEQYF. CDR3 bases: TGTGCCAGCAGCTTATCCCTCTACGAGCAGTACTTC.

V is TRBV12-3 or TRBV12-4 and J is TRBJ1-1; D perhaps matches TRBD1 (6 bases). Deletions cut 7 bases from V and 6 bases from J, with 15 bases between. The CDR3 loop spans 13 amino acids. Written as DNA, the CDR3 is TGTGCCAGCAACCCGGGACATTTGGCTGAAGCTTTCTTT. This encodes CASNPGHLAEAFF.

J is TRBJ2-7 and V is TRBV5-6, with 10 bases lining up with TRBD2. The V and J ends lost 0 bases and 1 base, in that order; junction bases with no gene match: 4. The CDR3 runs to 16 residues. Germline lookup yields CDR1 SGHDT and CDR2 YYEEEE. CDR3 residues: CASSLGLAGDSYEQYV. In DNA, the CDR3 is TGTGCCAGCAGCTTGGGTCTAGCGGGGGATTCCTACGAGCAGTACGTC.

This clonotype was seen repeatedly, ten times or more. The chain links TRBV7-9 to TRBJ2-1; D possibly uses TRBD1 or TRBD2 (5 bases each). From germline, CDR1 is SEHNR and CDR2 FQNEAQ (reference sequence). The CDR3 has 17 residues. Between the trimmed V and J ends, which lost 4 bases and 7 bases, there was a span of 23 bases. The CDR3: CASSSPRAGRRRNEQFF. The CDR3 nucleotides read TGTGCCAGCAGCTCACCCCGGGCAGGGCGAAGGAGGAATGAGCAGTTCTTC.

The chain uses TRBV5-1 and TRBJ2-3; D might be TRBD1 (5 bases). There are 14 residues in the CDR3. CDR1 SGHRS and CDR2 YFSETQ come from the germline V gene. V lost 0 bases and J 6 bases, leaving 11 bases between the germline ends. CDR3 in amino acids: CASSLVAGMDTQYF. The CDR3 DNA reads TGCGCCAGCAGCTTGGTTGCAGGGATGGATACGCAGTATTTT.

The chain combines TRBV5-1 with TRBJ2-5; TRBD2 is a possible D gene (5 bases). This CDR3 is 14 amino acids long. With 0 bases removed from V and 5 bases from J, the gap between germline ends came to 11 bases. Germline values: CDR1 SGHRS, CDR2 YFSETQ. DNA of the CDR3: TGCGCCAGCAGCTTGGATCCTAGCTGGGAGACCCAGTACTTC. Translated, it gives CASSLDPSWETQYF.

This clonotype was picked up a small number of times. The chain carries TRBV7-2 and TRBJ2-1; D call uncertain. Trimming took off 7 bases at V and 7 bases at J, with 23 bases between the two ends. Germline lookup yields CDR1 SGHTA and CDR2 FQGNSA. There are 16 residues in the CDR3. CDR3 protein: CASNNPRRALWNEQFF. CDR3 in DNA: TGTGCCAGCAACAACCCTCGTAGGGCCTTATGGAATGAGCAGTTCTTC.

V gene TRBV6-1 combines with J gene TRBJ2-7, with a tentative D call TRBD2 (5 bases). Trimming stripped 6 bases from V and 0 bases from J, with 18 bases between. Looked up from germline, CDR1 is MNHNS and CDR2 is SASEGT. The CDR3 is made up of 16 amino acids. CDR3 in amino acids: CASRHSVEGSSYEQYV. The CDR3 nucleotides are TGTGCCAGCAGGCACAGCGTCGAGGGTAGCTCCTACGAGCAGTACGTC.